This is a list of T cell receptor beta chains from one sample in a study of blood T cell repertoires in COVID-19. The table came from immunoSEQ multiplex PCR; TCRdb's copy has only in-frame clones and leaves some out. The repertoire holds about 300,000 clones, with over 75% as singletons. The sequenced sample was PBMCs or T cells enriched from blood (not recorded which). These receptors all stem from a woman between 18 and 30 years old who had recovered from COVID-19. The CDR3 runs from the conserved cysteine through the conserved F or W. D genes are given only for firm matches. Size is omitted from some rows. Given values are once, few, many or a class for expanded clones.

d_gene	abundance	j_gene	v_gene	len	CDR3aa	CDR3nt
-	-	TRBJ1-2	TRBV7-9	17	CASSSKGPRGLNYGYTF	TGTGCCAGCAGCTCAAAAGGTCCTAGGGGCCTTAACTATGGCTACACCTTC
-	-	TRBJ1-1	TRBV4-2	17	CASSQEWGRLLDTEAFF	TGTGCCAGCAGCCAAGAATGGGGGCGCCTGTTGGACACTGAAGCTTTCTTT
-	-	TRBJ1-1	TRBV18	10	CASTGTEAFF	TGTGCCAGTACAGGTACTGAAGCTTTCTTT
TRBD1	-	TRBJ1-5	TRBV28	21	CASSTIADRRLGAYSNQPQHF	TGTGCCAGCAGCACGATTGCGGACAGGAGACTAGGGGCTTATAGCAATCAGCCCCAGCATTTT
TRBD2	-	TRBJ2-1	TRBV6-5	15	CASRRTSGGYNEQFF	TGTGCCAGCAGGCGCACTAGCGGGGGCTACAATGAGCAGTTCTTC
-	-	TRBJ2-7	TRBV18	16	CASSPPTATGSYEQYF	TGTGCCAGCTCACCACCAACAGCAACAGGGTCCTACGAGCAGTACTTC
-	-	TRBJ2-7	TRBV6-5	15	CASSSGLSNSYEQYF	TGTGCCAGCAGTTCGGGACTCTCAAACTCCTACGAGCAGTACTTC
-	-	TRBJ1-2	TRBV4-1	16	CASSRMDSPFNYGYTF	TGCGCCAGCAGCCGGATGGACAGTCCCTTTAACTATGGCTACACCTTC
TRBD1	-	TRBJ1-4	TRBV5-1	14	CASSPGQAFEKLFF	TGCGCCAGCAGCCCCGGACAGGCCTTTGAAAAACTGTTTTTT
TRBD2	-	TRBJ2-6	TRBV29-1	17	CSVRGGAGRPGANVLTF	TGCAGCGTACGGGGGGGAGCAGGCCGGCCTGGGGCCAACGTCCTGACTTTC
-	-	TRBJ1-4	TRBV7-6	15	CASSLGGGRYEKLFF	TGTGCCAGCAGCTTAGGGGGGGGACGCTATGAAAAACTGTTTTTT
-	-	TRBJ1-5	TRBV4-1	12	CASSQPGGPQHF	TGCGCCAGCAGCCAACCCGGCGGGCCCCAGCATTTT
-	-	TRBJ2-3	TRBV3-1/TRBV3-2	12	CASSQIRDTQYF	TGTGCCAGCAGCCAAATCCGTGATACGCAGTATTTT
TRBD2	-	TRBJ2-1	TRBV3-1/TRBV3-2	17	CASSDLAGGGSWNEQFF	TGTGCCAGCAGCGATCTCGCTGGGGGGGGATCGTGGAATGAGCAGTTCTTC
-	-	TRBJ2-1	TRBV30	15	CALDRLAQGIYEQFF	TGTGCCTTAGACAGGCTTGCCCAAGGGATCTATGAGCAGTTCTTC
TRBD1	-	TRBJ1-5	TRBV11-2	16	CASSSTTGGGSQPQHF	TGTGCCAGCAGCAGCACCACAGGGGGCGGAAGTCAGCCCCAGCATTTT
-	-	TRBJ1-1	TRBV9	12	CASSQDNTAAFF	TGTGCCAGCAGCCAAGACAATACTGCGGCTTTCTTT
TRBD1	once	TRBJ2-1	TRBV7-2	15	CASSSYRGPYNEQFF	TGTGCCAGCAGCTCCTACAGGGGGCCCTACAATGAGCAGTTCTTC
TRBD1	once	TRBJ1-2	TRBV24-1	13	CATSDGTGYGYTF	TGTGCCACCAGTGATGGGACAGGCTATGGCTACACCTTC
TRBD2	-	TRBJ2-1	TRBV3-1/TRBV3-2	15	CASSRGLAGLDEQFF	TGTGCCAGCAGCCGGGGACTAGCGGGGTTGGATGAGCAGTTCTTC
-	few	TRBJ2-7	TRBV19	15	CASSGRSGSRYEQYF	TGTGCCAGTAGTGGGAGGTCTGGATCCCGCTACGAGCAGTACTTC
-	-	TRBJ2-7	TRBV10-2	14	CASSEGQGGYEQYF	TGCGCCAGCAGTGAGGGGCAGGGGGGCTACGAGCAGTACTTC
-	-	TRBJ2-7	TRBV12-3/TRBV12-4	13	CASSQRVPYEQYF	TGTGCCAGCAGTCAACGGGTCCCCTACGAGCAGTACTTC
-	-	TRBJ2-6	TRBV7-8	15	CASSLGGAGANVLTF	TGTGCCAGCAGCTTGGGGGGAGCAGGGGCCAACGTCCTGACTTTC
TRBD1	-	TRBJ2-2	TRBV7-9	16	CASSSRQGALTGELFF	TGTGCCAGCAGTTCCCGACAGGGGGCCCTCACCGGGGAGCTGTTTTTT
TRBD1	-	TRBJ2-7	TRBV12-3/TRBV12-4	12	CASSLRGYEQYF	TGTGCCAGCAGTCTCAGGGGGTACGAGCAGTACTTC
-	-	TRBJ1-1	TRBV5-4	14	CASTREYMRTEAFF	TGTGCCAGCACCAGAGAATACATGAGGACTGAAGCTTTCTTT
TRBD1	-	TRBJ1-5	TRBV24-1	14	CATSDLTGDQPQHF	TGTGCCACCAGTGATTTGACAGGGGATCAGCCCCAGCATTTT
-	once	TRBJ1-1	TRBV7-9	12	CASSFLSTEAFF	TGTGCCAGCAGCTTCTTGAGCACTGAAGCTTTCTTT
TRBD1	-	TRBJ1-2	TRBV9	14	CASSVEQGAEGYTF	TGTGCCAGCAGCGTAGAACAGGGGGCGGAAGGCTACACCTTC
-	-	TRBJ1-4	TRBV11-2	17	CASSSTARPTGYEKLFF	TGTGCCAGCAGCTCGACCGCGCGTCCAACAGGTTATGAAAAACTGTTTTTT
TRBD1	-	TRBJ1-2	TRBV5-1	14	CASSGTGGNYGYTF	TGCGCCAGCAGCGGGACAGGGGGGAACTATGGCTACACCTTC
-	-	TRBJ1-3	TRBV2	15	CASNPRSYSGNTIYF	TGTGCCAGCAATCCCCGATCCTACTCTGGAAACACCATATATTTT
TRBD2	-	TRBJ2-7	TRBV19	15	CASSVGLAVSYEQYF	TGTGCCAGTAGTGTCGGACTAGCGGTTTCCTACGAGCAGTACTTC
TRBD1	once	TRBJ1-1	TRBV29-1	13	CSVKDRGGTEAFF	TGCAGCGTCAAGGACAGGGGAGGCACTGAAGCTTTCTTT
-	-	TRBJ1-1	TRBV7-9	11	CASSYRGEAFF	TGTGCCAGCAGTTATAGAGGGGAAGCTTTCTTT
TRBD1	-	TRBJ1-2	TRBV7-9	15	CASSFDRASNYGYTF	TGTGCCAGCAGCTTCGACAGGGCGTCTAACTATGGCTACACCTTC
-	-	TRBJ1-2	TRBV5-5	13	CASKRGHSDGYTF	TGTGCCAGCAAACGGGGACATTCAGATGGCTACACCTTC
TRBD1	-	TRBJ2-7	TRBV28	14	CASRPGTGSYEQYF	TGTGCCAGCAGGCCCGGGACAGGGTCCTACGAGCAGTACTTC
-	-	TRBJ2-7	TRBV6-1	16	CASSESIPPSSYEQYF	TGTGCCAGCAGTGAATCCATTCCTCCTAGCTCCTACGAGCAGTACTTC
-	-	TRBJ1-1	TRBV6-5	13	CASSYGQNTEAFF	TGTGCCAGCAGCTACGGACAAAACACTGAAGCTTTCTTT
TRBD1	-	TRBJ1-4	TRBV2	14	CASRYRGTNEKLFF	TGTGCCAGCAGGTACAGGGGGACTAATGAAAAACTGTTTTTT
TRBD1	-	TRBJ1-2	TRBV6-5	15	CASSSQGAAPYGYTF	TGTGCCAGCAGTTCCCAGGGGGCAGCCCCCTATGGCTACACCTTC
-	-	TRBJ2-3	TRBV24-1	14	CATGQGGITDTQYF	TGTGCCACCGGGCAGGGTGGGATCACAGATACGCAGTATTTT
-	-	TRBJ2-3	TRBV28	12	CASSPSVDTQYF	TGTGCCAGCAGCCCAAGCGTAGATACGCAGTATTTT